The clone carrying this T cell receptor (beta chain) was seen only a few times. The antigen is not known. Other DNA sequences from this sample encode an identical CDR3 as well. This specimen belongs to a study of shared clonotypes between healthy human individuals. About the study: Per-donor plates numbered three CD4 naive, three CD4 memory, two CD8 naive and one CD8 memory. Findings and limits, study-wide: Genetic and exposure-history diversity was limited by the few donors. Naive subsets usually exceeded memory subsets in estimated richness.

V was trimmed by 3 bases and J by 1 base, leaving 9 bases between them. This CDR3 is built from 14 residues. CDR1 and CDR2 from the germline V gene are SGHTA and FQGNSA. This was a deep-level run. Generated by immunoSEQ multiplex PCR, the TCRdb table keeps only in-frame clones and is missing some. The table has approximately 980,000 clones, 70% to 85% seen once. This chain connects TRBV7-2 to TRBJ1-1, with D tentatively TRBD1 (5 bases). The source of this sequence is a man aged 18 to 30 in good health. The material sequenced was memory CD4+ T cells sorted from blood. Subset in this sample: CD45RA-negative fraction. Here the CDR3 reads CASSFAGPNTEAFF. The CDR3 DNA sequence: TGTGCCAGCAGCTTTGCAGGGCCGAACACTGAAGCTTTCTTT.